Described below is a single T cell receptor (beta chain) sequence and its context. Its antigen remains unidentified. Base qualities are not recorded, but no much larger clone differs from it by a single base. First-strand cDNA was synthesized with Superscript III and a set of TRAV- and TRBV-specific primers, covering both TCRalpha and TCRbeta chains. TCRs were amplified with Phusion for 15 to 25 PCR cycles using a constant-region primer together with the adapter attached to the V primers. The isolated mRNA was amplified using the MessageAmp II aRNA Amplification Kit, with in vitro transcription performed for 15 to 20 hours at 37 degrees C. The Dynabeads mRNA DIRECT Purification Kit was used to isolate mRNA for TCR sequencing. Indexed Illumina adapters were added in a second roughly 23-cycle Phusion PCR, and the resulting products were purified with AMPure XP beads. The original pipeline was this. Custom Perl scripts were used to pool TCR sequences that encoded the same protein, to remove out-of-frame sequences, and to calculate the abundance of each clonotype. TCR sequences supported by only a single read were excluded from analysis. Shannon entropy, Gini index, clonality, richness, and the frequency of TCRs shared between repertoires were included as repertoire metrics. Clones were called with MiXCR by TCRdb after fastp trimmed the public reads at Q25, and only in-frame beta chains were retained. When rows share a CDR3 protein, they turn into one entry using the most common DNA and genes. The V and J calls follow TCRdb's processing rather than the paper's. This sample has about 6,200 distinct CDR3 sequences in its table, and roughly four fifths of those were observed once. The ten largest account for around 6.5% of the sample.

This entry belongs to a study of low-dose radiotherapy and immunotherapy resistance in tumors (dated by TCRdb to the early 2020s). General notes on the study: Cohort 1 received 0.5 Gy per fraction every 2 weeks, with a prescribed total PTV dose of 6.5 Gy. Cohort 2 received 1 Gy per fraction every two weeks, with a total of 13 Gy over 26 weeks. Nivolumab and ipilimumab were both given intravenously, with nivolumab at a 240 mg flat dose every two weeks and ipilimumab at 1 mg/kg every six weeks. Cyclophosphamide 200 mg/m2 was administered intravenously every two weeks, one day before each radiation and immunotherapy administration. Patients took aspirin 300 mg orally once daily for four cycles, starting on cycle 1 day 1. Randomization of trial participants into treatment groups was not performed. The translational analysis covered eight patients: three from the first dose cohort and the first five from the second dose cohort.

CDR1 and CDR2 are read off the germline V gene as KGHDR and SFDVKD. Its CDR3 holds 16 amino acids, cysteine through phenylalanine. Only the CDR3 DNA is retained, 48 bases long and in frame from the first base. V loses 4 bases at its end and J loses 4 bases; junction bases beyond the gene matches: 8. Donors were enrolled in RACIN, a single-arm phase I dose-escalation trial combining nivolumab, ipilimumab, aspirin, low-dose cyclophosphamide and low-dose radiotherapy. Eligible patients had advanced, TIL-negative solid tumors. This chain joins TRBV24-1 to TRBJ2-3, with 9 bases matching TRBD1. The receptor comes from a human donor with advanced metastatic prostate, ovarian, gallbladder or colorectal cancer (not recorded which). This table probably holds off-target reads from a library built for another chain. At the DNA level, the sequence is TGTGCCACCAGTGAAAAACCGGGACAGGGCCCAGATACGCAGTATTTT. This translates into CATSEKPGQGPDTQYF.